Listed below are T cell receptor beta chains from one sample, sequenced in a study of radiotherapy plus CTLA-4 blockade in lung cancer. Measured with immunoSEQ multiplex PCR; TCRdb has only the in-frame clones, and not every one. The sample yields about 81,000 clones, approximately 75% seen once. The sequencing here drew on peripheral blood, taken from a patient treated with radiotherapy plus ipilimumab. These receptors were obtained from a human donor with non-small cell lung cancer that progressed on radiotherapy plus ipilimumab. CDR3s include the opening cysteine and the closing phenylalanine or tryptophan. Part of the rows lack a size; the others show once, few, many or a class for expanded clones.

TRBJ2-2	-	TRBV18	CASSPIVKNTGELFF
TRBJ2-1	-	TRBV27	CASRISPVGSSYNEQFF
TRBJ2-3	-	TRBV4-2	CASSQWAGGLDTDTQYF
TRBJ1-4	-	TRBV9	CASSVSPGTGDRDEKLFF
TRBJ2-5	medium-sized	TRBV7-2	CASSPPAPRAGLETQYF
TRBJ1-4	-	TRBV27	CASRRTGGNEKLFF
TRBJ2-5	-	TRBV5-8	CASSPVTGDPKLETQYF
TRBJ2-7	-	TRBV5-6	CASSFQGEKASYEQYF
TRBJ2-7	-	TRBV6-5	CASSYASRASYEQYF
TRBJ2-2	-	TRBV13	CASSLGQGLTGELFF
TRBJ1-3	few	TRBV7-9	CASSLSPSSGNTIYF
TRBJ2-3	-	TRBV27	CASSPSWDTQYF
TRBJ1-1	-	TRBV28	CASSLGRGSEAFF
TRBJ2-2	-	TRBV7-2	CASSLQTGELFF
TRBJ1-2	-	TRBV29-1	CSAHEDLNYGYTF
TRBJ2-7	-	TRBV7-9	CASSPRGGTLTYEQYF
TRBJ2-7	-	TRBV29-1	CSARQGTSYEQYF
TRBJ2-5	-	TRBV6-5	CASSYGQGAKTQYF
TRBJ2-7	-	TRBV28	CASTLTGTSGYEQYF
TRBJ2-3	-	TRBV29-1	CSARWGGGTDTQYF
TRBJ2-3	-	TRBV2	CASSEGGLAGTDTQYF
TRBJ1-5	-	TRBV6-6	CASSLQHNQPQHF
TRBJ1-5	-	TRBV5-1	CASSVTGERGQPQHF
TRBJ2-5	-	TRBV11-3	CASSLSSGSETQYF
TRBJ2-6	-	TRBV4-1	CASSQEGSGVSGANVLTF
TRBJ2-3	-	TRBV6-1	CASSDSETDTQYF
TRBJ2-5	-	TRBV5-4	CASSVSQGEAETQYF
TRBJ1-2	-	TRBV11-2	CASSQTGATNYGYTF
TRBJ2-2	-	TRBV7-2	CASSYRTGTGELFF
TRBJ2-1	few	TRBV28	CASSAPAGGPAEQFF
TRBJ1-1	-	TRBV9	CASSVEGGDTEAFF
TRBJ1-1	-	TRBV27	CASSFLGGSEAFF
TRBJ1-2	-	TRBV5-8	CASSQLTSSGLGYGYTF
TRBJ1-1	-	TRBV6-1	CASSGGHPQWAFF
TRBJ1-5	-	TRBV28	CASSLLGRGRNQPQHF
TRBJ2-1	-	TRBV18	CASSKSDRNEQFF
TRBJ2-1	few	TRBV5-5	CASSPSGRGYNEQFF
TRBJ1-1	-	TRBV10-2	CASQRSGDTEAFF
TRBJ2-7	-	TRBV7-8	CASSYGTSGYEQYF
TRBJ2-7	-	TRBV29-1	CSVGASSYEQYF
TRBJ2-2	-	TRBV5-6	CASSLRQGAGELFF
TRBJ1-4	-	TRBV6-6	CASRHPGQGGEKLFF
TRBJ2-2	-	TRBV18	CASSPPTGGIRTGELFF
TRBJ2-2	-	TRBV2	CASSEGGVENTGELFF
TRBJ1-2	-	TRBV25-1	CASSEQAASGYTF
TRBJ1-2	-	TRBV9	CASSVSDEGGYTF
TRBJ2-1	-	TRBV27	CASSFTSGAYNEQFF
TRBJ1-1	-	TRBV27	CASSTYRAMETEAFF
TRBJ1-1	-	TRBV27	CASSQGPHSKAFF
TRBJ1-5	-	TRBV7-2	CASSLGGTGSGQPQHF
TRBJ1-2	few	TRBV9	CASSVGLGGQNYGYTF
TRBJ1-5	-	TRBV18	CASSLKAVGSNQPQHF
TRBJ2-3	-	TRBV28	CASRSTREYF